These T cell receptor beta chains were read from a single sample in a study of blood T cells in healthy people across ages. In TCRdb, the 5' RACE reads were re-called with MiXCR into one record per CDR3 protein. The sample shows 1.8 million or so distinct CDR3 sequences, more than 35% of them seen only once. Sequencing was carried out using blood. The receptors stem from a human donor in good health. CDR3s include the opening cysteine and the closing phenylalanine or tryptophan. Each record gives: V gene, clone size, D gene, J gene, CDR3 protein, CDR3 DNA. The D gene is left open where the match is weak. Expanded clones get a size class; other rows say once, few or many, or leave the size out.

TRBV12-3/TRBV12-4	few	-	TRBJ2-5	CASSGHHQETQYF	TGTGCCAGCAGCGGACACCACCAAGAGACCCAGTACTTC
TRBV4-1	few	TRBD1	TRBJ1-1	CASSHPGQGNTEAFF	TGTGCCAGCAGCCATCCGGGACAGGGAAACACTGAAGCTTTCTTT
TRBV4-3	-	-	TRBJ2-7	CASSQDQTGVAYEQYF	TGCGCCAGCAGCCAAGATCAAACAGGCGTAGCCTACGAGCAGTACTTC
TRBV29-1	few	-	TRBJ1-2	CSVDSRSYGYTF	TGCAGCGTAGACAGTAGGAGCTATGGCTACACCTTC
TRBV4-3	once	TRBD2	TRBJ2-3	CASSQGNGGTTDTQYF	TGCGCCAGCAGCCAAGGAAACGGGGGGACCACAGATACGCAGTATTTT
TRBV28	-	TRBD2	TRBJ2-7	CAGSIRDYGYYEQYF	TGTGCCGGCAGTATCCGGGACTACGGCTACTACGAGCAGTACTTC
TRBV20-1	-	-	TRBJ2-3	CSVDRLSDTQYF	TGCAGTGTGGACAGACTATCAGATACGCAGTATTTT
TRBV15	-	-	TRBJ2-3	CATSVDLNTQYF	TGTGCCACCAGTGTCGACCTGAATACGCAGTATTTT
TRBV4-3	-	TRBD2	TRBJ2-3	CASSQDPGGGANTQYF	TGCGCCAGCAGCCAAGATCCTGGCGGGGGGGCCAATACGCAGTATTTT
TRBV3-1	-	-	TRBJ1-1	CASSQAKNTEAFF	TGTGCCAGCAGCCAAGCTAAGAACACTGAAGCTTTCTTT
TRBV6-1	few	TRBD2	TRBJ2-7	CASRSGGSSYEQYF	TGTGCCAGCAGATCGGGCGGGAGCTCCTACGAGCAGTACTTC
TRBV2	-	-	TRBJ2-7	CASSRRDPRDEQYF	TGTGCCAGCAGCCGACGGGACCCTCGGGACGAGCAGTACTTC